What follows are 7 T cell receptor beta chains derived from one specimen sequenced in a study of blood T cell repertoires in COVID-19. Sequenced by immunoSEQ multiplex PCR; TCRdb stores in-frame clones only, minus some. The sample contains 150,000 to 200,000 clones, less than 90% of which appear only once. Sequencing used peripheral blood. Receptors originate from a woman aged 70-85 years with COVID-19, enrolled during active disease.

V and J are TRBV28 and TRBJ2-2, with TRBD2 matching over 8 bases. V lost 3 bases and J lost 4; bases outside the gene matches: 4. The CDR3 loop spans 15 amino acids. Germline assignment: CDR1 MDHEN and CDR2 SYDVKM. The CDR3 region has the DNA TGTGCCAGCAGTTTTCCAGCGGGAGCCACCGGGGAGCTGTTTTTT. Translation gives CASSFPAGATGELFF. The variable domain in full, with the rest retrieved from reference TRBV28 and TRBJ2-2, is DVKVTQSSRYLVKRTGEKVFLECVQDMDHENMFWYRQDPGLGLRLIYFSYDVKMKEKGDIPEGYSVSREKKERFSLILESASTNQTSMYLCASSFPAGATGELFFGEGSRLTVL.

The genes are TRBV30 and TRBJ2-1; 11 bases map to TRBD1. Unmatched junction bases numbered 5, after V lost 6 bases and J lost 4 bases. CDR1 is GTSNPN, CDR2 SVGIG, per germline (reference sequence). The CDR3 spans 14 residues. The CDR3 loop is CACPGTGGYNEQFF. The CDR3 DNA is TGTGCCTGCCCAGGGACAGGGGGATACAATGAGCAGTTCTTC.

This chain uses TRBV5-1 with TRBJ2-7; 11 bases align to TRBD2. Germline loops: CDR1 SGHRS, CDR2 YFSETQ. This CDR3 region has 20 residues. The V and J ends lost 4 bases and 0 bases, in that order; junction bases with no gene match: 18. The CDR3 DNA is TGCGCCAGCAGCCCCAGAACTACTAGCGGGAGCCCTTCCGCCTCCTACGAGCAGTACTTC. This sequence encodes CASSPRTTSGSPSASYEQYF.

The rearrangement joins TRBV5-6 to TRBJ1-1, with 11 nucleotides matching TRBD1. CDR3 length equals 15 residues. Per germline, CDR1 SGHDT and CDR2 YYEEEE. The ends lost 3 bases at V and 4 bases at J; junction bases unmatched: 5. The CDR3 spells CASSSLGQGATEAFF. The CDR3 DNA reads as TGTGCCAGCAGCTCGCTCGGACAGGGGGCCACTGAAGCTTTCTTT.

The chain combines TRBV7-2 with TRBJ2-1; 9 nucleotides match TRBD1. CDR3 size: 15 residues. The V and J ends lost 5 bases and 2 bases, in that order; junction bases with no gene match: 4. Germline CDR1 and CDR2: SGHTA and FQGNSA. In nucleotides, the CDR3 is TGTGCCAGCAGCAAGGGACAGGGTACCTACAATGAGCAGTTCTTC. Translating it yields CASSKGQGTYNEQFF.

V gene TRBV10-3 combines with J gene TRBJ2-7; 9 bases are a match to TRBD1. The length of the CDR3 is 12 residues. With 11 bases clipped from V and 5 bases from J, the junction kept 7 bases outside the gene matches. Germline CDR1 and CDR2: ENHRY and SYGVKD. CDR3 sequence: CASGQGLHEQYF. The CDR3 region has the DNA TGTGCCTCCGGACAGGGGTTACACGAGCAGTACTTC.

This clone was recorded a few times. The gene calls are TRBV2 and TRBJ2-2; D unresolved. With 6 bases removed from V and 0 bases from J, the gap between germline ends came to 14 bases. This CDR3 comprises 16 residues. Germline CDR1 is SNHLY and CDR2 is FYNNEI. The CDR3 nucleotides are TGTGCCAGCAGCAGACTTACGAACGCGAACACCGGGGAGCTGTTTTTT. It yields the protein CASSRLTNANTGELFF.